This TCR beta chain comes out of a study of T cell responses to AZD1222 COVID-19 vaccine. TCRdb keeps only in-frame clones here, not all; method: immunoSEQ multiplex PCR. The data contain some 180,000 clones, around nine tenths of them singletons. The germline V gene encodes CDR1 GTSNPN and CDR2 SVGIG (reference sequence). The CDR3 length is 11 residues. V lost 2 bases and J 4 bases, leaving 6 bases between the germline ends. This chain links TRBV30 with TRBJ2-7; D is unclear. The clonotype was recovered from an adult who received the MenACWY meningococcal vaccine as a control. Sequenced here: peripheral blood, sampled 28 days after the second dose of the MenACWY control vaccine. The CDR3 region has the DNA TGTGCCTGGAGTAAAAATTACGAGCAGTACTTC. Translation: CAWSKNYEQYF.